A selection of T cell receptor beta chains follows, all from one sample in a study of cytomegalovirus exposure and HLA in healthy donors. Sequencing used immunoSEQ multiplex PCR; TCRdb keeps in-frame clones, though not all of them. Of around 94,000 clones in the sample, more than 70% were seen once. Material: PBMCs. The receptors derive from a male donor in good health and CMV-seropositive. The CDR3 runs from the conserved cysteine through the conserved F or W. A D gene is named only where the DNA matches it firmly. Clone size is given for some rows only: seen once, a few or many times, or a class if the clone is expanded.

size,V,D,J,length,DNA,CDR3
.,TRBV28,TRBD1,TRBJ1-5,15,TGTGCCAGCAGCCAGGGACAGGGGATAGTTCAGCCCCAGCATTTT,CASSQGQGIVQPQHF
.,TRBV28,TRBD1,TRBJ1-2,14,TGTGCCAGCAGTATACCTGGGACAGGATATGGCTACACCTTC,CASSIPGTGYGYTF
.,TRBV4-1,.,TRBJ1-1,15,TGCGCCAGCAGCCAAGAGGGGGCTTTGAACACTGAAGCTTTCTTT,CASSQEGALNTEAFF
.,TRBV18,.,TRBJ2-4,13,TGTGCCAGCTCACCTCCCCACTATAGCATTCAGTACTTC,CASSPPHYSIQYF
once,TRBV7-9,.,TRBJ2-2,12,TGTTCCAGCAGCTGGCCCATTGGGGAGCTGTTTTTT,CSSSWPIGELFF
.,TRBV5-8,.,TRBJ2-3,11,TGTGCCAGCAGCTCGCGGGACCCCCAGTATTTT,CASSSRDPQYF
once,TRBV7-2,.,TRBJ1-2,13,TGTGCCAGCAGCTTCCGGGGAGTGGATGGCTACACCTTC,CASSFRGVDGYTF
.,TRBV28,.,TRBJ2-7,14,TGTGCCAGCAGTTTAGGGGCTAGGAAGGACGAGCAGTACTTC,CASSLGARKDEQYF
once,TRBV7-9,TRBD1,TRBJ2-7,14,TGTGCCAGCAGCTTAGGCAGGGGGCTTAACGAGCAGTACTTC,CASSLGRGLNEQYF
.,TRBV2,.,TRBJ1-5,13,TGTGCCAGCAGTCCCCTCGGGAATCAGCCCCAGCATTTT,CASSPLGNQPQHF
once,TRBV27,.,TRBJ1-3,15,TGTGCCAGCAGTAGAGGGCTCCCCTCTGGAAACACCATATATTTT,CASSRGLPSGNTIYF
.,TRBV25-1,TRBD2,TRBJ2-3,18,TGTGCCAGCAGTGTCTTTGGGACTAGCGGGATGGAGACAGATACGCAGTATTTT,CASSVFGTSGMETDTQYF
.,TRBV6-1,TRBD1,TRBJ2-5,15,TGTGCCAGCAGTCCCAACAGGGACAGGAGGGAGACCCAGTACTTC,CASSPNRDRRETQYF
once,TRBV4-1,.,TRBJ1-2,16,TGCGCCAGCAGCCAAGATCGGCGACAGAGAAACTACGGCTACACCTTC,CASSQDRRQRNYGYTF
.,TRBV5-4,.,TRBJ2-7,14,TGTGCCAGCAGCTTAGGGACTTGGGCGTACGAGCAGTACTTC,CASSLGTWAYEQYF
.,TRBV28,.,TRBJ1-1,14,TGTGCCAGCAGAGCGGGGCGGCCGAACACTGAAGCTTTCTTT,CASRAGRPNTEAFF
.,TRBV28,TRBD1,TRBJ2-7,13,TGTGCCACTACGACAGGGCCAGCCTACGAGCAGTACTTC,CATTTGPAYEQYF
.,TRBV7-2,TRBD1,TRBJ2-7,12,TGTGCCAGCAGCCTGACAGGGGACGAGCAGTACTTC,CASSLTGDEQYF
.,TRBV29-1,.,TRBJ1-1,14,TGCAGCGTTGGGGGAGGGGTGGGGGACACTGAAGCTTTCTTT,CSVGGGVGDTEAFF
.,TRBV7-9,TRBD2,TRBJ2-1,16,TGTGCCAGCAGCTTAGGGGGGGGACTACATTACAATGAGCAGTTCTTC,CASSLGGGLHYNEQFF
once,TRBV7-2,.,TRBJ2-2,18,TGTGCCAGCAGCTTAGGTGAGGGAGCGCCGACAAGCACCGGGGAGCTGTTTTTT,CASSLGEGAPTSTGELFF
.,TRBV2,.,TRBJ2-2,14,TGTGCCAGCAAAGGACAGACGAACACCGGGGAGCTGTTTTTT,CASKGQTNTGELFF
.,TRBV19,TRBD1,TRBJ1-1,14,TGTGCCAGTAGTAGAACAGGGGGCGAAGCTGAAGCTTTCTTT,CASSRTGGEAEAFF
many,TRBV4-1,.,TRBJ2-7,15,TGCGCCAGCAGCCAGACAACGGACTGGTCCTACGAGCAGTACTTC,CASSQTTDWSYEQYF
.,TRBV7-9,TRBD2,TRBJ2-1,15,TGTGCCAGCAGCGTCTTAGCGGGAGCTCTAGAGGAGCAGTTCTTC,CASSVLAGALEEQFF
.,TRBV28,TRBD2,TRBJ2-5,14,TGTGCCAGCAATCTTAGCGGGAGAGGGGAGACCCAGTACTTC,CASNLSGRGETQYF
once,TRBV19,TRBD1,TRBJ2-6,15,TGTGCCAGTAGTACCCACAGGGGAGGGGCCAACGTCCTGACTTTC,CASSTHRGGANVLTF
few,TRBV11-2,TRBD2,TRBJ2-1,15,TGTGCCAGCAGCTTCGGTCGACTAGCGGGAGGGCGGGGGTTCTTC,CASSFGRLAGGRGFF
.,TRBV7-9,TRBD1,TRBJ1-1,14,TGTGCCAGCAGCCCAAGGACAGGGGACACTGAAGCTTTCTTT,CASSPRTGDTEAFF
.,TRBV18,TRBD1,TRBJ2-4,14,TGTGCCAGCTCCCGAGGACAGGGTATGGGCATTCAGTACTTC,CASSRGQGMGIQYF
.,TRBV28,TRBD1,TRBJ1-4,19,TGTGCCAGCAGTTTCCTCGCCGGACAGGGGGCCGCCATGAATGAAAAACTGTTTTTT,CASSFLAGQGAAMNEKLFF
.,TRBV18,TRBD2,TRBJ2-3,17,TGTGCCAGCTCACTACACGGACTAGCGGTTAGCACAGATACGCAGTATTTT,CASSLHGLAVSTDTQYF
.,TRBV11-2,.,TRBJ2-5,13,TGTGCCAGCAGCTTAGTCCAGGGGGAGACCCAGTACTTC,CASSLVQGETQYF
once,TRBV5-1,.,TRBJ1-2,16,TGCGCCAGCAGCTTGGAGGGGACTATAAGGGGTTATGGCTACACCTTC,CASSLEGTIRGYGYTF
.,TRBV19,TRBD2,TRBJ2-1,16,TGTGCCAGTAGTATAGCGGGAGGTTCGGTGGGGAATGAGCAGTTCTTC,CASSIAGGSVGNEQFF
.,TRBV28,.,TRBJ2-3,15,TGTGCCAGCAGTCCGTCTGGCGGACTTACAAATACGCAGTATTTT,CASSPSGGLTNTQYF
.,TRBV5-6,.,TRBJ2-1,14,TGTGCCAGCAGTAGCTCGAGCTCCTACAATGAGCAGTTCTTC,CASSSSSSYNEQFF
.,TRBV10-3,TRBD2,TRBJ2-1,16,TGTGCCATCACCACGACTAGCGGGAGGAGGTACAATGAGCAGTTCTTC,CAITTTSGRRYNEQFF
few,TRBV28,.,TRBJ1-4,14,TGTGCCAGCAGTAACACAAGAACTAATGAAAAACTGTTTTTT,CASSNTRTNEKLFF
.,TRBV6-5,.,TRBJ2-7,13,TGTGCCAGCAGGGAAGGGGACATAGACGAGCAGTACTTC,CASREGDIDEQYF
.,TRBV2,.,TRBJ2-7,14,TGTGCCAGCAGTGAAGGGAGGGTTCCCTACGAGCAGTACTTC,CASSEGRVPYEQYF
.,TRBV5-1,.,TRBJ2-3,15,TGCGCCAGCAGCTTGGGCGGGGGCCGCACAGATACGCAGTATTTT,CASSLGGGRTDTQYF
.,TRBV29-1,.,TRBJ2-3,14,TGCAGCGCCAGAACCGGACTATTCACAGATACGCAGTATTTT,CSARTGLFTDTQYF
few,TRBV4-2,TRBD2,TRBJ2-5,15,TGTGCCAGCAGCCCCGGCGGGGGGCATCAGGAGACCCAGTACTTC,CASSPGGGHQETQYF
.,TRBV6-1,TRBD1,TRBJ1-2,13,TGTGCCAGCAGCCGGGACAGCAACTATGGCTACACCTTC,CASSRDSNYGYTF
.,TRBV7-2,.,TRBJ1-1,15,TGTGCCAGCAGCTTCGGGGGGGGGCGAAACACTGAAGCTTTCTTT,CASSFGGGRNTEAFF
once,TRBV28,.,TRBJ2-7,15,TGTGCCAGCAGTCCAGGGGGGATGGGGTCCTACGAGCAGTACTTC,CASSPGGMGSYEQYF
.,TRBV29-1,TRBD1,TRBJ1-1,15,TGCAGCGGGATAGGGACAGGGGGAATGAACACTGAAGCTTTCTTT,CSGIGTGGMNTEAFF
.,TRBV5-1,TRBD2,TRBJ2-2,18,TGCGCCAGCAGCTTGTATAGCCTAGCGGCTGTTAACACCGGGGAGCTGTTTTTT,CASSLYSLAAVNTGELFF
.,TRBV19,TRBD2,TRBJ2-3,19,TGTGCCAGTAGTATGGACCCTAGGACTAGCGGGAGAACTACAGATACGCAGTATTTT,CASSMDPRTSGRTTDTQYF
.,TRBV7-3,TRBD2,TRBJ2-1,15,TGTGCCAGCAGCCCCCGGCTAGCGGGAGTCGGTGAGCAGTTCTTC,CASSPRLAGVGEQFF
.,TRBV27,.,TRBJ2-7,15,TGTGCCAGCAGTCCCGGGACAACTCCCTCCTACGAGCAGTACTTC,CASSPGTTPSYEQYF
.,TRBV5-4,TRBD1,TRBJ2-7,14,TGTGCCAGCAGCTTGGGGACAGGGTACGGGGAGCAGTACTTC,CASSLGTGYGEQYF
.,TRBV7-8,.,TRBJ2-7,13,TGTGCCAGCAGCTTAGATGGAGGGAACGAGCAGTACTTC,CASSLDGGNEQYF